This T cell receptor (beta chain) was identified during a study of shared clonotypes between healthy human individuals. Germline trimming cut 5 bases from V and 13 bases from J; bases unmatched to any gene: 17. The CDR3 length is 15 residues. Germline V CDR1 and CDR2: SEHNR, FQNEAQ (reference sequence). Some clones are missing from TCRdb's copy, which holds only in-frame ones; the method was immunoSEQ multiplex PCR. The sample lists about 560,000 clones, around 81% occurring once. Worth noting for this clone: Antigen: not known.

Overall study results and limits: Donors were few, which limited the genetic and exposure-history diversity represented.

This sequence joins TRBV7-9 and TRBJ2-5; 9 positions agree with TRBD1. The sample consisted of PBMCs. This clonotype was sampled from a woman in her forties in good health. Some clones in this sample may be carry-over from other donors' samples. The CDR3 bases are TGTGCCAGCAGCCTACTTGCGGATGAACCGGGACAGGGGTACTTC. This translates into CASSLLADEPGQGYF.